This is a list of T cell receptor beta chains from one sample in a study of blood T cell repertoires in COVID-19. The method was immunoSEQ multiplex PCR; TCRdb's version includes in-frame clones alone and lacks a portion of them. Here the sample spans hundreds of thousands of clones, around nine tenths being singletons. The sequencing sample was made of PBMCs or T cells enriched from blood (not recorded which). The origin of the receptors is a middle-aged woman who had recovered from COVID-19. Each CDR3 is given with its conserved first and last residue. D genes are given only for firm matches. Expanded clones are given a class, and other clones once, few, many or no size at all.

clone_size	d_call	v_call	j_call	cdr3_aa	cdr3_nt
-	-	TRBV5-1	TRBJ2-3	CASSLSWETQYF	TGCGCCAGCAGCCTAAGTTGGGAGACGCAGTATTTT
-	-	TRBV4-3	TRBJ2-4	CASSPSILAKNIQYF	TGCGCCAGCAGCCCCTCTATACTAGCCAAAAACATTCAGTACTTC
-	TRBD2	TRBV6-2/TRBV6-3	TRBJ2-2	CASSYRLAGVNTGELFF	TGTGCCAGCAGTTACAGACTAGCGGGAGTGAACACCGGGGAGCTGTTTTTT
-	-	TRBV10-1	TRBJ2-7	CANPGYEQYF	TGCGCCAACCCCGGGTACGAGCAGTACTTC
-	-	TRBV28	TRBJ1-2	CASSSNSGLLVGTF	TGTGCCAGCAGTTCAAATTCGGGACTGCTAGTGGGCACCTTC
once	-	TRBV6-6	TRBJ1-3	CASSPTIGGSGNTIYF	TGTGCCAGCAGCCCGACGATAGGGGGATCTGGAAACACCATATATTTT
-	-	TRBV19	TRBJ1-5	CACSMAGGQPQHF	TGTGCCTGTAGTATGGCGGGTGGTCAGCCCCAGCATTTT
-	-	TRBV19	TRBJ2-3	CASSIPRGASTDTQYF	TGTGCCAGTAGTATCCCGCGCGGGGCTAGCACAGATACGCAGTATTTT
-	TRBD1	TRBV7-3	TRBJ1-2	CASSPDRGADGYTF	TGTGCCAGCAGCCCGGACAGGGGGGCGGATGGCTACACCTTC
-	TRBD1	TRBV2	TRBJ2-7	CATNGQGGTYEQYF	TGTGCCACCAACGGACAGGGGGGCACCTACGAGCAGTACTTC
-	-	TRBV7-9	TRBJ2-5	CASSLRAETQYF	TGTGCCAGCAGCTTGCGGGCGGAGACCCAGTACTTC
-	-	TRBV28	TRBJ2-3	CASGGDTGTDTQYF	TGTGCCAGCGGGGGGGACACGGGCACAGATACGCAGTATTTT
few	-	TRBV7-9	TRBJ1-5	CASSLGGYSNQPQHF	TGTGCCAGCAGCTTAGGGGGCTATAGCAATCAGCCCCAGCATTTT
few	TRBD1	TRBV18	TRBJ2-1	CASSPGTGGYNEQFF	TGTGCCAGCTCACCGGGGACAGGGGGGTACAATGAGCAGTTCTTC
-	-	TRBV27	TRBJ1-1	CASSGGTANTEAFF	TGTGCCAGCAGCGGGGGTACAGCGAACACTGAAGCTTTCTTT
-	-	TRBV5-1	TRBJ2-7	CASSSGQREQYF	TGCGCCAGCAGTTCTGGACAGCGCGAGCAGTACTTC
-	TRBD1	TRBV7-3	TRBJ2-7	CASSFTGGREQYF	TGTGCCAGCAGCTTTACAGGGGGTCGGGAGCAGTACTTC
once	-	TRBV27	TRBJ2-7	CASSLRQGGPYEQYF	TGTGCCAGCAGTTTGAGGCAGGGGGGACCCTACGAGCAGTACTTC
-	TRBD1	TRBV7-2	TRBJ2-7	CASSRDRGYEQYF	TGTGCCAGCAGCCGGGACAGGGGCTACGAGCAGTACTTC
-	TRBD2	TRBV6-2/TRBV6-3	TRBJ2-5	CASSRGTSGRVGSQYF	TGTGCCAGCAGTCGTGGGACTAGCGGGAGGGTCGGGTCCCAGTACTTC
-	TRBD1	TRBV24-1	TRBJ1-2	CATSAWTGPGYTF	TGTGCCACCAGTGCCTGGACAGGGCCCGGCTACACCTTC
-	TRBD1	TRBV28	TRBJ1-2	CASSLGDRGLDYGYTF	TGTGCCAGCAGTTTAGGGGACAGGGGGCTAGACTATGGCTACACCTTC
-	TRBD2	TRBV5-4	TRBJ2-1	CASSQDWEPTSGSPNEQFF	TGTGCCAGCAGCCAGGATTGGGAACCGACTAGCGGGAGCCCGAATGAGCAGTTCTTC
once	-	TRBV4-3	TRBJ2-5	CASSQDTGLVKTQYF	TGCGCCAGCAGCCAAGATACAGGTCTGGTGAAGACCCAGTACTTC
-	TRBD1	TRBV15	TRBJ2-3	CAIEGTGPGPSTDTQYF	TGTGCCATCGAGGGGACAGGGCCGGGGCCAAGCACAGATACGCAGTATTTT
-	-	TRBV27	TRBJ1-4	CASSLKGRATNEKLFF	TGTGCCAGCAGTTTAAAGGGCAGGGCAACTAATGAAAAACTGTTTTTT
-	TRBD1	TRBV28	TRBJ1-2	CASSLWGTGAYGYTF	TGTGCCAGCAGTTTATGGGGGACAGGGGCCTATGGCTACACCTTC
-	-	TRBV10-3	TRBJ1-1	CAIMETEAFF	TGTGCCATCATGGAGACTGAAGCTTTCTTT
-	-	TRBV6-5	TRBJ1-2	CASSYSSGANYGYTF	TGTGCCAGCAGTTACTCGAGCGGAGCTAACTATGGCTACACCTTC
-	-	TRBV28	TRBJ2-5	CASSPVAAQETQYF	TGTGCCAGCAGTCCGGTCGCGGCACAAGAGACCCAGTACTTC
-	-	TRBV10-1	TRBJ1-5	CASSVGHLCNQPQHF	TGCGCCAGCAGTGTCGGACACTTATGCAATCAGCCCCAGCATTTT
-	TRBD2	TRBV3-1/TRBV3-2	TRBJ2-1	CASRRASGSSYNEQFF	TGTGCCAGCAGACGGGCTAGCGGAAGCTCCTACAATGAGCAGTTCTTC
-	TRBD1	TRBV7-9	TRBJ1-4	CASSNGQGGHEKLFF	TGTGCCAGCAGCAATGGTCAGGGGGGTCATGAAAAACTGTTTTTT
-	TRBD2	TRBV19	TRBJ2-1	CASGDLTSGRFNEQFF	TGTGCCAGTGGGGACCTAACTAGCGGGAGGTTCAATGAGCAGTTCTTC
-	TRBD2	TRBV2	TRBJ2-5	CASSPTLTSGRARGETQYF	TGTGCCAGCAGTCCTACTCTGACTAGCGGGAGGGCCCGGGGGGAGACCCAGTACTTC
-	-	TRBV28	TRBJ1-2	CASSLGRGAVSYGYTF	TGTGCCAGCAGTTTAGGGCGGGGCGCAGTCTCCTATGGCTACACCTTC
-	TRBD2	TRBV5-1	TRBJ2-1	CASSLGLAGGQQFF	TGCGCCAGCAGCTTGGGACTAGCGGGAGGGCAGCAGTTCTTC
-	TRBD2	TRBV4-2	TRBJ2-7	CASSQDFTSGSGYEQYF	TGTGCCAGCAGCCAAGACTTCACTAGCGGGAGTGGTTACGAGCAGTACTTC
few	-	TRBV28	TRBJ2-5	CASSQPTGDQETQYF	TGTGCCAGCAGCCAGCCGACGGGGGACCAAGAGACCCAGTACTTC
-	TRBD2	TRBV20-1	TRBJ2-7	CSAPAGTSLYF	TGCAGTGCCCCGGCCGGGACTAGCCTTTACTTC
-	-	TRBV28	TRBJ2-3	CASSVTAGLHTDTQYF	TGTGCCAGCAGTGTAACCGCGGGACTCCACACAGATACGCAGTATTTT
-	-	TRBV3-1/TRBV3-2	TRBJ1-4	CASSRRFPKNEKLFF	TGTGCCAGCAGCCGGCGGTTTCCGAAAAATGAAAAACTGTTTTTT
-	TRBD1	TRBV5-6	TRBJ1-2	CASSYRRREDREDYGYTF	TGTGCCAGCAGCTACAGAAGGAGAGAAGACAGGGAGGACTATGGCTACACCTTC
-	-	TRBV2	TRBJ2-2	CASSELVNTGELFF	TGTGCCAGCAGTGAACTAGTGAACACCGGGGAGCTGTTTTTT
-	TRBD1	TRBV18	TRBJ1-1	CASSPAGGNTEAFF	TGTGCCAGCTCACCCGCAGGGGGGAACACTGAAGCTTTCTTT
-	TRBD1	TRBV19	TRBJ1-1	CASSIEQGGDTEAFF	TGTGCCAGTAGTATCGAACAGGGGGGGGACACTGAAGCTTTCTTT
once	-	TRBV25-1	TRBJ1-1	CASRGDAFPWAFF	TGTGCCAGCCGCGGGGACGCCTTCCCTTGGGCTTTCTTT